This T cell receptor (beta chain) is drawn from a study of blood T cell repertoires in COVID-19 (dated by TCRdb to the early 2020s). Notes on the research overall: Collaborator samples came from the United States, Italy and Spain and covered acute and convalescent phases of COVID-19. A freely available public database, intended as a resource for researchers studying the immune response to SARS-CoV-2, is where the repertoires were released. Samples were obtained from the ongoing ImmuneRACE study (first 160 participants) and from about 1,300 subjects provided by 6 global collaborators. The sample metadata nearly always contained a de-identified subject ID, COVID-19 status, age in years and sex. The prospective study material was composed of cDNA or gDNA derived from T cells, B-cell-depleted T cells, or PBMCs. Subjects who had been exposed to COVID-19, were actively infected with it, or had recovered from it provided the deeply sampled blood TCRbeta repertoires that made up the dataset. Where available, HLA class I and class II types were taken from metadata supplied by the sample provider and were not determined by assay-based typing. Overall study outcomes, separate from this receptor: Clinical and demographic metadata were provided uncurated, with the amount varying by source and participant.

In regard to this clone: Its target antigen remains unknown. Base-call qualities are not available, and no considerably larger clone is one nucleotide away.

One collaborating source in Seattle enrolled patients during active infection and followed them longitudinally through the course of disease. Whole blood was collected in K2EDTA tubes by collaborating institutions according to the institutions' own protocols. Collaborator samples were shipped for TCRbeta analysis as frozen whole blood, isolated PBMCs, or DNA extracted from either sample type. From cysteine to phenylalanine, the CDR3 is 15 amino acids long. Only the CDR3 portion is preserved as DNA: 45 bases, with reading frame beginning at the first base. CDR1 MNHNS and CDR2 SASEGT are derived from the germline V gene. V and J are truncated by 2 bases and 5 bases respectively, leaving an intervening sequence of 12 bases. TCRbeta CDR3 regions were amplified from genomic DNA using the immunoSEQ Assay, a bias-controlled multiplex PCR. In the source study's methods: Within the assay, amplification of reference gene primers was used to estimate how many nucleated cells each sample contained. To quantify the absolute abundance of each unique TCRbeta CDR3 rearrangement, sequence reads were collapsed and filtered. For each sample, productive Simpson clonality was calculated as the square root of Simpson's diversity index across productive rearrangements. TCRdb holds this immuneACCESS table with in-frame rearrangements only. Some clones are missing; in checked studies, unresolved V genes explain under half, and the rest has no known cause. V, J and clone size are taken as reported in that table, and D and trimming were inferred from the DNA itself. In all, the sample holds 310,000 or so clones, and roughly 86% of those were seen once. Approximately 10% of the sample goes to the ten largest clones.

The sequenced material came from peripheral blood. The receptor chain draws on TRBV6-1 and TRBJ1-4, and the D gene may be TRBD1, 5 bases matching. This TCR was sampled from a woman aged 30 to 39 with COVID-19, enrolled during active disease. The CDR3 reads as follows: CASSEWRGGNEKLFF. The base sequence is TGTGCCAGCAGTGAATGGAGGGGAGGCAATGAAAAACTGTTTTTT.